This TCR beta chain is drawn from a study of regulatory T cells in long-lasting Graves disease. This clonotype was observed many times. Antigen: not known. Assembly of TCR beta libraries relied on iRepertoire HTBI primers together with Arm-PCR of CDR3 regions. Source study methods: Across all samples, roughly 62 TRBV segments and 15 or so TRBJ segments were identified. TCRdb used MiXCR to reprocess the multiplex PCR reads, holding one entry per CDR3 protein. TCRdb's processing, not the authors' own work, is the source of the V and J calls. The table has approximately 250,000 distinct CDR3 sequences, 15% to 20% seen once; the top ten hold approximately 24%. Study-wide results and limits: Among samples with persistent disease, TRBV28, TRBJ1-2 and TRBJ2-5 were favored.

The time point here: newly diagnosed GD, antithyroid drugs for less than 3 months. TCR sequences were obtained from RNA taken from PBMCs. Approximately 8.2-milliliter peripheral blood samples went into EDTA tubes. The V gene's germline CDR1 is SGHNT and CDR2 YENEEA. CDR3 length: 15 amino acids. Trimming at V came to 3 bases and at J to 3 bases, leaving 1 base not matched to a gene. The chain carries TRBV11-3 and TRBJ2-7; 14 bases match TRBD2. The material sequenced was peripheral blood mononuclear cells (PBMCs), taken at new diagnosis, from a patient treated with antithyroid drugs. The source of this sequence is a female donor with Graves disease. The CDR3 nucleotides read TGTGCCAGCAGCTTGGGACTAGCGGGAGACTACGAGCAGTACTTC. Translating gives CASSLGLAGDYEQYF. Full variable domain (remainder filled in from reference TRBV11-3 and TRBJ2-7): EAGVVQSPRYKIIEKKQPVAFWCNPISGHNTLYWYLQNLGQGPELLIRYENEEAVDDSQLPKDRFSAERLKGVDSTLKIQPAELGDSAVYLCASSLGLAGDYEQYFGPGTRLTVT.